One sample yielded the 11 T cell receptor beta chains listed below, sequenced in a study of PD-1 blockade in classical Hodgkin lymphoma. Every patient was affected by relapse after autologous stem cell transplantation, while exposure to brentuximab vedotin was not uniform. The repertoire was sequenced with immunoSEQ multiplex PCR; TCRdb's copy has only in-frame clones and lacks some. Altogether 35,000 to 50,000 clones are present, 76% being singletons, with the ten largest covering about a fifth. Source: peripheral blood mononuclear cells (PBMCs), taken at baseline. The receptors come from a human donor with classical Hodgkin lymphoma.

V usage is TRBV4-3 and J usage is TRBJ1-2; unclear D gene. Trimming stripped 0 bases from V and 3 bases from J, with 14 bases between. Per germline, CDR1 LGHNA and CDR2 YSLEER. This CDR3 has 16 residues. The CDR3 loop reads CASSQDLALSYYGYTF. The DNA of the CDR3 is TGCGCCAGCAGCCAAGATTTGGCTTTGAGCTACTATGGCTACACCTTC.

As DNA, the CDR3 is TGTGCCAGCGGCCCCCGTTTAGAACTGAACACTGAAGCTTTCTTT. Its protein product is CASGPRLELNTEAFF. The chain combines TRBV9 with TRBJ1-1; D is unclear. Trimming removed 7 bases from V and 0 bases from J, with 16 bases in between. CDR3 length equals 15 residues. Germline-derived CDR1 and CDR2 are SGDLS and YYNGEE.

The chain couples TRBV7-2 to TRBJ2-7; D perhaps matches TRBD1 (8 bases). The germline V gene encodes CDR1 SGHTA and CDR2 FQGNSA. This CDR3 is built from 18 residues. The V gene lost 1 base and the J gene lost 0 bases, with 19 bases spanning the gap. The DNA for the CDR3 is TGTGCCAGCAGCTTAGGGAGGCGGGGGACAGGTTCCTCCTACGAGCAGTACTTC. This gives the protein CASSLGRRGTGSSYEQYF.

The CDR3 region has the DNA TGTGCCAGCAGGACAGGGAGGGGGCCCCAGCATTTT. Residues: CASRTGRGPQHF. The chain recombines TRBV28 with TRBJ1-5, with TRBD1 matching over 7 bases. From germline, CDR1 is MDHEN and CDR2 SYDVKM. This CDR3 contains 12 residues. The V and J ends lost 6 bases and 9 bases, in that order; junction bases with no gene match: 5. Full variable domain (outside the CDR3, taken from reference TRBV28 and TRBJ1-5): DVKVTQSSRYLVKRTGEKVFLECVQDMDHENMFWYRQDPGLGLRLIYFSYDVKMKEKGDIPEGYSVSREKKERFSLILESASTNQTSMYLCASRTGRGPQHFGDGTRLSIL.

On this clone itself: The sample carries other DNA sequences with the same CDR3. This chain links TRBV28 with TRBJ2-1; 8 bases match TRBD1. The CDR3 runs to 16 residues. The V segment lost 3 bases and the J segment 4 bases; nucleotides outside the gene matches: 8. The germline V gene has CDR1 MDHEN and CDR2 SYDVKM. The CDR3 DNA sequence: TGTGCCAGCAGTTTTTTCGGACAGGGCTCATACAATGAGCAGTTCTTC. The encoded protein is CASSFFGQGSYNEQFF.

V and J are TRBV5-1 and TRBJ2-5; the match to TRBD1 covers 7 bases. Germline values: CDR1 SGHRS, CDR2 YFSETQ. Germline trimming cut 2 bases from V and 2 bases from J; bases unmatched to any gene: 6. CDR3 length: 15 amino acids. The CDR3 protein is CASSLRTGPQETQYF. The DNA of the CDR3 is TGCGCCAGCAGCTTAAGGACAGGTCCGCAAGAGACCCAGTACTTC.

In DNA form, the CDR3 reads TGTGCCAGCAGGCTATCATTTACCGGGACAGGAGCCTACGAGCAGTACTTC. Translated, it gives CASRLSFTGTGAYEQYF. The gene calls are TRBV27 and TRBJ2-7; 8 nucleotides match TRBD1. V was clipped by 6 bases and J by 2 bases; unmatched bases: 15. The CDR3 is 17 residues long. Germline V gene sequence: CDR1 MNHEY, CDR2 SMNVEV (reference sequence).

This chain joins TRBV6-5 and TRBJ1-4; maybe TRBD1 (5 bases). This CDR3 has 16 residues. V was cut by 4 bases and J by 4 bases, with 16 bases left in between. CDR1 is MNHEY and CDR2 is SVGAGI in the germline V gene. The CDR3 loop reads CASSLTSGTYNEKLFF. The CDR3 coding sequence is TGTGCCAGCAGTTTAACCTCCGGGACCTATAATGAAAAACTGTTTTTT.

CDR3 nucleotides: TGCAGCGTTGAAGATCAGCAGAGACCCTACGAGCAGTACTTC. It codes for CSVEDQQRPYEQYF. The J gene is TRBJ2-7, the V gene TRBV29-1; D is ambiguous. Trimming left V 0 bases short and J 2 bases short, with 11 bases between. The CDR3 has 14 residues. Germline V lookup: CDR1 SQVTM, CDR2 ANQGSEA.

A remark on this clone: Other nucleotide sequences from this sample produce the same CDR3. The chain uses TRBV7-2 and TRBJ2-7; 14 bases map to TRBD2. This CDR3 has 15 amino acids. V shed 5 bases, J shed 3 bases, and the junction held 3 bases outside the gene matches. The germline V gene encodes CDR1 SGHTA and CDR2 FQGNSA. CDR3 sequence: CASSLGTSGSYEQYF. CDR3 sequence (DNA): TGTGCCAGCAGCCTTGGGACTAGCGGGAGCTACGAGCAGTACTTC.

In DNA, the CDR3 is TGTGCCAGCAGTTTATCGAGGGGAAGCACAGATACGCAGTATTTT. This codes for CASSLSRGSTDTQYF. The V call is TRBV28, the J call TRBJ2-3; D may correspond to TRBD1 or TRBD2 (5 bases each). Germline-derived CDR1 and CDR2 are MDHEN and SYDVKM. V was cut by 1 base and J by 0 bases, with 8 bases left in between. The CDR3 spans 15 residues.